The 24 T cell receptor beta chains listed next were all sequenced from one sample in a study of blood T cell repertoires in COVID-19. Assay used: immunoSEQ multiplex PCR; TCRdb lists only in-frame clones, some missing. Counted here are about 250,000 clones, roughly 85% occurring once; the ten biggest clones make up about 3.6%. The specimen sequenced was PBMCs or T cells enriched from blood (not recorded which). Receptors were obtained from a woman aged 40 to 50 who had been exposed to COVID-19.

The J gene is TRBJ2-3, the V gene TRBV3-1 (or the pseudogene TRBV3-2); D may be TRBD2 (5 bases). Germline CDR1 LGHDT, CDR2 YNNKEL (reference sequence). This CDR3 is 16 amino acids long. The V and J ends lost 0 bases and 5 bases respectively, with 15 bases between them. The CDR3 reads CASSQDLRAYKDTQYF. The CDR3 coding sequence is TGTGCCAGCAGCCAAGATCTGAGGGCTTATAAAGATACGCAGTATTTT.

This chain connects TRBV7-2 to TRBJ2-2; no firm D call. Germline assignment: CDR1 SGHTA and CDR2 FQGNSA. Trimming left V 1 base short and J 3 bases short, with 9 bases between. The CDR3 covers 15 residues. The DNA for the CDR3 is TGTGCCAGCAGCTTAGAGATCAGATACACCGGGGAGCTGTTTTTT. Translation: CASSLEIRYTGELFF.

The rearrangement joins TRBV2 to TRBJ2-2, with 7 bases that match TRBD1. The CDR3 sequence is 17 residues long. Germline CDR1 SNHLY, CDR2 FYNNEI. Unmatched junction bases numbered 11, after V lost 4 bases and J lost 3 bases. For the CDR3, the DNA is TGTGCCAGCAGTGGGCAGGGGGTTCTTCGAGACACCGGGGAGCTGTTTTTT. Amino acids: CASSGQGVLRDTGELFF.

The chain employs TRBV4-3 and TRBJ1-5, with D possibly being TRBD1 (5 bases). The V gene lost 0 bases and the J gene lost 6 bases, with 12 bases spanning the gap. Per the germline V gene, CDR1 is LGHNA and CDR2 is YSLEER. The CDR3 has 15 residues. The DNA of the CDR3 is TGCGCCAGCAGCCAAGAGGAGGGGCTGGGTCAGCCCCAGCATTTT. Translated, it gives CASSQEEGLGQPQHF.

V and J are TRBV5-4 and TRBJ2-5, with TRBD2 matching 8 bases. The ends lost 3 bases at V and 5 bases at J; junction bases unmatched: 12. Germline V gene lookup returns CDR1 SGHNT and CDR2 YYREEE (reference sequence). The CDR3 spans 16 residues. The CDR3 reads CASSSLFGGGLETQYF. Here the CDR3 DNA reads TGTGCCAGCAGCTCGCTCTTCGGGGGGGGGCTGGAGACCCAGTACTTC.

The chain recombines TRBV18 with TRBJ1-4, with D possibly being TRBD1 (5 bases). The germline V gene encodes CDR1 KGHSH and CDR2 LQKENI. This CDR3 region has 17 residues. V was trimmed by 3 bases and J by 0 bases, leaving 14 bases between them. Here the CDR3 reads CASSPGTGVATNEKLFF. In DNA, the CDR3 is TGTGCCAGCTCACCCGGAACGGGGGTTGCAACTAATGAAAAACTGTTTTTT. Full variable domain (outside the CDR3, taken from reference TRBV18 and TRBJ1-4): NAGVMQNPRHLVRRRGQEARLRCSPMKGHSHVYWYRQLPEEGLKFMVYLQKENIIDESGMPKERFSAEFPKEGPSILRIQQVVRGDSAAYFCASSPGTGVATNEKLFFGSGTQLSVL.

This clone was counted only a few times. The chain employs TRBV5-4 and TRBJ1-2; the D gene is possibly TRBD1 (6 bases). V shed 4 bases and J shed 8 bases, with 21 bases lying between them. Per the germline V gene, CDR1 is SGHNT and CDR2 is YYREEE (reference sequence). The CDR3 runs to 15 residues. The CDR3 here is CASSTFDRPRGGYTF. CDR3 bases: TGTGCCAGCAGCACCTTTGACAGGCCCCGAGGCGGCTACACCTTC.

This rearrangement joins TRBV30 to TRBJ1-5; a possible D gene is TRBD1 (6 bases). The CDR3 loop spans 13 amino acids. Trimming stripped 0 bases from V and 14 bases from J, with 17 bases between. Germline values: CDR1 GTSNPN, CDR2 SVGIG (reference sequence). The CDR3 coding sequence is TGTGCCTGGAGTGTACGCCGGGGGGCGGAAGAGCATTTT. Translation gives CAWSVRRGAEEHF.

The chain joins TRBV5-1 to TRBJ1-5, with D perhaps TRBD1 (5 bases). V lost 0 bases to trimming and J lost 5 bases, with 9 bases between them. There are 14 residues in the CDR3. Germline V gene data show CDR1 as SGHRS and CDR2 as YFSETQ. The CDR3 DNA follows: TGCGCCAGCAGCTTGGGGGGCGGCGATCAGCCCCAGCATTTT. It specifies CASSLGGGDQPQHF.

The CDR3 DNA is TGTGCCAGCAGCCCCGTCGGTTTAGGCAGGGGGTATGGCTACACCTTC. As protein: CASSPVGLGRGYGYTF. The rearrangement links TRBV7-9 to TRBJ1-2; 7 bases are shared with TRBD1. Trimming at V came to 5 bases and at J to 5 bases, leaving 14 bases not matched to a gene. The germline CDR1 and CDR2 sequences are SEHNR and FQNEAQ (reference sequence). CDR3 length equals 16 residues. Based on the CDR3 plus reference TRBV7-9 and TRBJ1-2, the full variable domain is DTGVSQNPRHKITKRGQNVTFRCDPISEHNRLYWYRQTLGQGPEFLTYFQNEAQLEKSRLLSDRFSAERPKGSFSTLEIQRTEQGDSAMYLCASSPVGLGRGYGYTFGSGTRLTVV.

The genes are TRBV27 and TRBJ1-5; 9 positions agree with TRBD1. Per germline, CDR1 MNHEY and CDR2 SMNVEV (reference sequence). V gave up 3 bases and J gave up 4 bases; unmatched junction bases: 4. There are 15 residues in the CDR3. CDR3 in DNA: TGTGCCAGCAGTTTTAAAGGACAGGGGAATCAGCCCCAGCATTTT. This sequence encodes CASSFKGQGNQPQHF.

The chain carries TRBV19 and TRBJ2-7; TRBD1 agrees at 7 bases. CDR1 is LNHDA, CDR2 SQIVND, per germline (reference sequence). J lost 2 bases, V lost 8 bases, and 9 bases had no gene match. This CDR3 contains 14 residues. CDR3 region: CASSPGTVPYEQYF. The CDR3 coding sequence is TGTGCCAGTTCCCCCGGGACAGTCCCCTACGAGCAGTACTTC.

This chain connects TRBV11-2 to TRBJ2-1; the D gene is possibly TRBD2 (5 bases). CDR1 and CDR2 (germline): SGHAT, FQNNGV. Trimming stripped 1 base from V and 0 bases from J, with 7 bases between. This CDR3 spans 15 amino acids. The CDR3 nucleotides read TGTGCCAGCAGCTTAGTAGCGAGCTCCTACAATGAGCAGTTCTTC. It specifies CASSLVASSYNEQFF.

The V gene is TRBV14, the J gene TRBJ1-4; D ambiguous. This CDR3 spans 14 amino acids. CDR1 is SGHDN and CDR2 is FVKESK in the germline V gene. The V end lost 2 bases, the J end lost 5 bases, and 9 bases lay between the germline ends. In DNA, the CDR3 is TGTGCCAGCAGCCAACGGGTCCCGAATGAAAAACTGTTTTTT. Amino acids: CASSQRVPNEKLFF.

The chain carries TRBV7-3 and TRBJ2-1; D might be TRBD2 (6 bases). V lost 7 bases and J lost 5, with 15 bases in between. Germline V lookup: CDR1 SGHTA, CDR2 FQGTGA. There are 14 residues in the CDR3. The DNA for the CDR3 is TGTGCCAGCAAGCTCCTGGGGGGTCACAATGAGCAGTTCTTC. It translates to CASKLLGGHNEQFF.

V and J are TRBV6-1 and TRBJ1-1; 7 nucleotides align to TRBD1. Germline V gene sequence: CDR1 MNHNS, CDR2 SASEGT. CDR3 size: 16 residues. The ends lost 0 bases at V and 5 bases at J; junction bases unmatched: 9. The CDR3 coding sequence is TGTGCCAGCAGTGAAGCACCTCCAGGGGGTGGTACTGAAGCTTTCTTT. Amino acids: CASSEAPPGGGTEAFF.

The chain combines TRBV19 with TRBJ2-1, with D tentatively TRBD2 (8 bases). V dropped 3 bases and J dropped 12 bases, with 18 bases sitting between them. CDR3 length: 14 amino acids. Germline V CDR1 and CDR2: LNHDA, SQIVND (reference sequence). The CDR3 coding sequence is TGTGCCAGTAGTATGGCACAGGGGAGCGGGGGGCAGTTCTTC. Amino acid sequence: CASSMAQGSGGQFF.

This chain connects TRBV28 to TRBJ2-1; the D gene is possibly TRBD2 (6 bases). Looked up from germline, CDR1 is MDHEN and CDR2 is SYDVKM. Trimming cost V 6 bases and J 4 bases, with 16 bases left between them. This CDR3 is built from 15 residues. For the CDR3, the DNA is TGTGCCAGCAGCGATCCGGACGGGAGATACAATGAGCAGTTCTTC. Translated: CASSDPDGRYNEQFF.

The chain combines TRBV18 with TRBJ1-6; a weak D match, TRBD1 (5 bases). Germline assignment: CDR1 KGHSH and CDR2 LQKENI. The CDR3 runs 15 residues. The ends were cut back, 4 bases at V and 5 bases at J, with 12 bases in the middle. The CDR3 loop reads CASSRQGGDNSPLHF. CDR3 nucleotide sequence: TGTGCCAGCTCACGTCAGGGTGGAGATAATTCACCCCTCCACTTT. The full variable domain, completed using reference TRBV18 and TRBJ1-6, is NAGVMQNPRHLVRRRGQEARLRCSPMKGHSHVYWYRQLPEEGLKFMVYLQKENIIDESGMPKERFSAEFPKEGPSILRIQQVVRGDSAAYFCASSRQGGDNSPLHFGNGTRLTVT.

The chain employs TRBV4-1 and TRBJ2-5; D is undetermined. The germline V and J ends were trimmed by 4 bases and 5 bases, with 17 bases remaining between them. Germline values: CDR1 MGHRA, CDR2 YSYEKL. CDR3 length: 15 residues. The CDR3 DNA sequence: TGCGCCAGCAGCCTCAAACCGGGTCCGGTGGAGACCCAGTACTTC. This translates into CASSLKPGPVETQYF.

V gene TRBV2 combines with J gene TRBJ2-2, with 9 bases fitting TRBD2. The germline V gene encodes CDR1 SNHLY and CDR2 FYNNEI. V was clipped by 5 bases and J by 2 bases; unmatched bases: 12. The CDR3 is 18 amino acids. CDR3 sequence: CASSLTRVAGVNTGELFF. The CDR3 region has the DNA TGTGCCAGCAGTCTTACGCGGGTAGCGGGGGTTAACACCGGGGAGCTGTTTTTT.

This rearrangement joins TRBV7-2 to TRBJ2-7; 9 positions agree with TRBD1. Germline CDR1 and CDR2: SGHTA and FQGNSA. Trimming removed 5 bases from V and 7 bases from J; junction bases left unmatched: 6. The CDR3 is made up of 13 amino acids. The CDR3 loop reads CASSRRQGGEQYF. CDR3 DNA: TGTGCCAGCAGCCGCAGACAGGGGGGTGAGCAGTACTTC.

J is TRBJ2-6 and V is TRBV6-5, with D possibly TRBD2 on 5 matching bases. This CDR3 contains 15 residues. From germline, CDR1 is MNHEY and CDR2 SVGAGI. Between the trimmed V and J ends, which lost 2 bases and 4 bases, there was a span of 9 bases. The CDR3 DNA reads TGTGCCAGCAGTTACGGACTGTACGGGGCCAACGTCCTGACTTTC. Its protein product is CASSYGLYGANVLTF.

This rearrangement joins TRBV4-2 to TRBJ1-1, with 7 bases that match TRBD1. The V gene end was trimmed by 2 bases and the J gene end by 3 bases; junction bases not matched to a gene: 6. The CDR3 length is 15 residues. Per germline, CDR1 LGHNA and CDR2 YNFKEQ. CDR3 residues: CASSQLWDRHTEAFF. CDR3 DNA sequence: TGTGCCAGCAGCCAACTATGGGACAGACACACTGAAGCTTTCTTT.